This T cell receptor beta chain came from a study of PD-1 blockade in mismatch repair-deficient tumors. Study in general: All were previously treated, progressing patients with over 9 mismatch repair-deficient cancer types. Findings and limits, study-wide: Tumor-resident clones, often absent from pretreatment blood, expanded after pembrolizumab and then contracted.

Comments on this clone: Its antigen is unidentified.

Every patient had mismatch repair deficiency by PCR or immunohistochemistry. Three pembrolizumab responders had their TCRs sequenced. TCRdb keeps only in-frame clones here, not all; method: immunoSEQ multiplex PCR. The table lists about 120,000 clones, roughly 80% of them singletons, with less than 5.5% in the top ten. The sequences come from peripheral blood, collected 60 to 65 weeks after starting pembrolizumab. The TCR sequence derives from an adult with mismatch repair-deficient cancer.

The CDR3 sequence is CASSIAGGNTGELFF. The CDR3 coding sequence is TGTGCCAGTAGTATCGCGGGAGGGAACACCGGGGAGCTGTTTTTT. The V gene is TRBV19, the J gene TRBJ2-2; the match to TRBD2 covers 8 bases. The CDR3 extends over 15 amino acids. Germline values: CDR1 LNHDA, CDR2 SQIVND (reference sequence). V lost 3 bases to trimming and J lost 1 base; unmatched junction nucleotides: 1.